Included here is one T cell receptor beta chain sequence, with context. This record belongs to a study of cytomegalovirus exposure and HLA in healthy donors. The wider study: From HLA-typed donors, an early data release held roughly 89 million unique TCRs.

PCR amplification relied on 60 Vbeta primers (plus 13 Jbeta primers). Libraries were prepared by immunoSEQ multiplex PCR; TCRdb keeps only in-frame clonotypes and omits some of them. Listed are some 120,000 clones; around 4% falls within the top ten. This TCR was recovered from a man between 18 and 29 years old in good health and CMV-seronegative. Sequencing input: PBMCs.

The CDR3 here is CASSRAGQVYEQYF. CDR3 DNA sequence: TGTGCCAGCAGCCGAGCGGGGCAGGTGTACGAGCAGTACTTC. The chain couples TRBV6-5 to TRBJ2-5, with 7 bases that match TRBD2. The J call could be wrong; TRBJ2-7 is a better fit for the DNA end. The CDR3 length is 14 residues. Germline V lookup: CDR1 MNHEY, CDR2 SVGAGI.